This T cell receptor beta chain is drawn from a study of T-cell reconstitution after alpha-beta-depleted transplantation in children (dated by TCRdb to the mid-2010s). About the study as a whole: T-cell immune reconstitution after TCRalphabeta/CD19-depleted allogeneic hematopoietic cell transplantation in children was quantitatively tracked in the study by means of TCR repertoire profiling.

The treatment or condition label, as the study defines it: allogeneic hematopoietic cell transplantation with graft depleted of TCRalphabeta T cells and CD19 B cells. Transplant recipients were children who received TCRalphabeta/CD19-depleted allogeneic hematopoietic cell grafts. CDR1 and CDR2 are drawn from the germline V gene (reference sequence): DFQATT, SNEGSKA. There are 11 amino acids in the CDR3, from cysteine to phenylalanine inclusive. CDR3 DNA is the only sequence kept; it has 33 bases, read in frame from the first base. V is shortened by 5 bases, J by 7 bases, and the region joining them spans 11 bases. This clonotype occurred many times. Its antigen specificity is not known. No much larger clone is present one base from it, and per-base qualities are unavailable. Library prep was done by PCR. Sequencing was carried out with an Illumina HiSeq 2500. TCR library preparation used molecular barcoding, with unique molecular identifiers applied to normalize quantification of the TCRbeta repertoire. TCRdb ran its own pipeline on the public reads, namely fastp trimming at Q25 and MiXCR clone calling, and kept in-frame beta chains. Rows are combined by CDR3 protein, so each entry shows the most common genes and DNA. The sample table contains about 460,000 distinct CDR3 sequences; only one count was recorded for approximately 10% of them. The top ten constitute around 2.2% of the sample.

Beyond this particular receptor, the publication reports: In some patients, high TCRbeta diversity at day 60 was attributed to recipient T cells and intrathymic progenitors that had survived conditioning. The apparently early recovery of alphabetaT-cell counts about two months after transplant reportedly depended on only several hundred rapidly expanded clones that came from non-depleted graft cells. The frequencies of hyperexpanded clones fell over the following months, and after one year, T-cell counts and TCRbeta diversity were mostly attributed to newly produced T cells.

The chain employs TRBV20-1 and TRBJ1-1; the D gene is perhaps TRBD1, from 5 matching bases. This sequence originates from a child aged 2-15 years with inherited bone marrow failure, due to receive a stem cell transplant. The sequences come from PBMCs, collected before TCRalphabeta/CD19-depleted stem cell transplant. The DNA sequence is as follows: TGCAGTGCTTGGACGACAGTTGAAGCTTTCTTT. Translated, this is CSAWTTVEAFF.